Each of the 20 T cell receptor beta chains below was sequenced from the same sample in a study of CD8 T cells in ankylosing spondylitis. TCRdb redid the calling of the 5' RACE reads with MiXCR, one entry per CDR3 protein. The sample holds about 240,000 distinct CDR3 sequences, about 9.1% seen once. Source material: blood, either unsorted or a sorted T cell fraction (not recorded which). Receptors originate from a male donor with ankylosing spondylitis or in good health (not recorded which).

This sequence joins TRBV6-1 and TRBJ2-1, with 10 positions matching TRBD1. Germline-derived CDR1 and CDR2 are MNHNS and SASEGT. The CDR3 is made up of 16 amino acids. The V and J ends lost 6 bases and 4 bases, in that order; junction bases with no gene match: 9. The CDR3 coding sequence is TGTGCCAGCAGATCAACCGGGACAGGGGCGTACAATGAGCAGTTCTTC. This codes for CASRSTGTGAYNEQFF.

Many counts were recorded for this clonotype. The J gene is TRBJ1-5, the V gene TRBV20-1; tentative D call: TRBD1 (5 bases). The germline V gene encodes CDR1 DFQATT and CDR2 SNEGSKA (reference sequence). V was cut by 5 bases and J by 7 bases, with 15 bases left in between. CDR3 length equals 13 residues. The CDR3 region has the DNA TGCAGTGCTGGGGGGGGGGAGGCCCAGCCCCAGCATTTT. Translation: CSAGGGEAQPQHF.

This clonotype was picked up many times. Germline and junction disagree at one end, which may indicate a read error. The J gene is TRBJ2-5, the V gene TRBV28; 8 bases line up with TRBD1. There are 16 residues in the CDR3. CDR1 MDHEN and CDR2 SYDVKM come from the germline V gene. CDR3 protein: CASCFPGTGREETQYF. The CDR3, as DNA: TGTGCCAGCTGTTTCCCCGGGACAGGCCGAGAAGAGACCCAGTACTTC.

The chain is built from TRBV6-1 and TRBJ1-5; D gene unclear. Trimming removed 1 base at V and 2 bases at J, with 6 bases between. From germline, CDR1 is MNHNS and CDR2 SASEGT. This CDR3 spans 14 amino acids. The CDR3 region is CASSEGSGNQPQHF. In nucleotides, the CDR3 is TGTGCCAGCAGTGAAGGATCTGGCAATCAGCCCCAGCATTTT.

This chain uses TRBV11-2 with TRBJ2-1, with 10 positions matching TRBD2. Germline V gene data show CDR1 as SGHAT and CDR2 as FQNNGV. This CDR3 is 16 amino acids long. Trimming cost V 1 base and J 9 bases; bases outside gene matches: 9. The CDR3 is CASSLVDSGGPGEQFF. CDR3 coding DNA: TGTGCCAGCAGCTTAGTCGATAGCGGGGGGCCCGGTGAGCAGTTCTTC.

This clonotype was detected ten times or more. This chain links TRBV20-1 with TRBJ1-2; no firm D call. This CDR3 is 15 amino acids long. Trimming shortened V by 0 bases and J by 3 bases, and 14 bases separated the two germline ends. CDR1 and CDR2 from the germline V gene are DFQATT and SNEGSKA (reference sequence). The CDR3: CSARDLKQWDYGYTF. DNA of the CDR3: TGCAGTGCTAGAGATCTGAAGCAATGGGACTATGGCTACACCTTC.

This chain joins TRBV30 and TRBJ2-7; maybe TRBD2 (6 bases). Germline CDR1 reads GTSNPN; CDR2 reads SVGIG (reference sequence). Trimming removed 0 bases from V and 0 bases from J, with 12 bases in between. This CDR3 has 15 residues. This chain's CDR3 is CAWSVGGLNSYEQYF. In DNA form, the CDR3 reads TGTGCCTGGAGTGTGGGGGGACTGAACTCCTACGAGCAGTACTTC.

This chain uses TRBV7-2 with TRBJ2-7, with D unresolved. The CDR3 extends over 13 amino acids. Germline lookup yields CDR1 SGHTA and CDR2 FQGNSA. Trimming pared 3 bases from V and 4 bases from J, leaving 10 bases between. CDR3: CASSFHLGYEQYF. The CDR3, as DNA: TGTGCCAGCAGCTTCCACCTTGGGTACGAGCAGTACTTC.

This clonotype was counted at least ten times. The chain carries TRBV5-1 and TRBJ1-4; D is unclear. CDR1 is SGHRS and CDR2 is YFSETQ in the germline V gene. The CDR3 is 14 amino acids. Trimming took off 7 bases at V and 5 bases at J, with 15 bases between the two ends. CDR3 DNA: TGCGCCAGCGCTCCGCGAGGACTCAATGAAAAACTGTTTTTT. Translating gives CASAPRGLNEKLFF.

This clonotype was observed at least ten times. J is TRBJ2-3 and V is TRBV5-1, with a weak D call TRBD1 (6 bases). The CDR3 covers 16 residues. V was trimmed by 4 bases and J by 4 bases, leaving 19 bases between them. CDR1 is SGHRS, CDR2 YFSETQ, per germline. In DNA form, the CDR3 reads TGCGCCAGCAGCCGGACGGGACATCTTTCAGCAGATACGCAGTATTTT. Translated: CASSRTGHLSADTQYF.

This clonotype appeared many times. V usage is TRBV27 and J usage is TRBJ2-2; a weak D match, TRBD1 (6 bases). V lost 6 bases, J lost 0 bases, and 8 bases lay in between. The V gene's germline CDR1 is MNHEY and CDR2 SMNVEV (reference sequence). The CDR3 runs 14 residues. The CDR3 protein is CASSGQTNTGELFF. CDR3 bases: TGTGCCAGCAGCGGACAGACGAACACCGGGGAGCTGTTTTTT.

In its sample, this clonotype was seen many times. The V and J genes are TRBV7-2 and TRBJ1-5, with D unresolved. Germline CDR1 reads SGHTA; CDR2 reads FQGNSA. CDR3 length: 12 residues. V was shortened by 1 base and J by 5 bases, with 3 bases between the two germline ends. CDR3 amino acids: CASSLGYQPQHF. The CDR3 DNA is TGTGCCAGCAGCTTAGGGTATCAGCCCCAGCATTTT.

The V and J genes are TRBV4-2 and TRBJ2-5; TRBD1 aligns across 10 bases. This CDR3 region has 15 residues. Unmatched junction bases numbered 4, after V lost 4 bases and J lost 2 bases. Looked up from germline, CDR1 is LGHNA and CDR2 is YNFKEQ. The CDR3 region has the DNA TGTGCCAGCAGCCTTGGACAGGGGGTTCAAGAGACCCAGTACTTC. Residues: CASSLGQGVQETQYF.

This clonotype was seen repeatedly, ten times or more. The chain has TRBV9 and TRBJ1-2, with D unclear. Trimming pared 2 bases from V and 2 bases from J, leaving 4 bases between. The length of the CDR3 is 12 residues. CDR1 is SGDLS and CDR2 is YYNGEE in the germline V gene. The CDR3 region is CASSVDNYGYTF. CDR3 bases: TGTGCCAGCAGCGTGGACAACTATGGCTACACCTTC.

This clonotype was seen repeatedly, ten times or more. The chain joins TRBV19 to TRBJ1-2; D might be TRBD1 (5 bases). Germline CDR1 and CDR2: LNHDA and SQIVND (reference sequence). This CDR3 region has 12 residues. Trimming shortened V by 8 bases and J by 10 bases, and 17 bases separated the two germline ends. CDR3 sequence: CASSFVQGSYTF. In DNA form, the CDR3 reads TGTGCCAGTTCCTTCGTGCAGGGCTCCTACACCTTC.

This clonotype has a count of ten or more. The chain has TRBV7-8 and TRBJ2-2; 7 nucleotides line up with TRBD1. Losses at the gene ends were 2 bases for V and 4 bases for J; bases not matched to a gene: 4. The CDR3 contains 15 residues. CDR1 SGHVS and CDR2 FQNEAQ come from the germline V gene. The CDR3 is CASSLRDRPTGELFF. The CDR3 DNA sequence: TGTGCCAGCAGCTTAAGGGACAGACCCACCGGGGAGCTGTTTTTT.

This clonotype showed up many times. The chain employs TRBV5-5 and TRBJ1-5; tentative D call: TRBD1 (5 bases). V shed 2 bases and J shed 0 bases, with 15 bases lying between them. Germline V lookup: CDR1 SGHKS, CDR2 YYEKEE (reference sequence). This CDR3 comprises 17 residues. CDR3 nucleotide sequence: TGTGCCAGCAGCTTCCGATACGGGACGGATAGCAATCAGCCCCAGCATTTT. Its translation: CASSFRYGTDSNQPQHF.

The chain couples TRBV5-4 to TRBJ1-2; 7 bases are a match to TRBD1. V trimming: 4 bases; J trimming: 5 bases; junction bases outside the gene matches: 8. The germline CDR1 and CDR2 sequences are SGHNT and YYREEE (reference sequence). The CDR3 runs 14 residues. Here the CDR3 reads CASSLPQGDYGYTF. The CDR3 bases are TGTGCCAGCAGCCTGCCCCAGGGGGATTATGGCTACACCTTC.

This clonotype has ten or more counts. At one boundary the junction diverges from the germline segment, which might be a read error. The CDR3 sequence: CASSQDSKNPYEQHF. CDR3 in DNA: TGCGCCAGCAGCCAGGATTCGAAGAACCCATACGAGCAGCACTTC. The J gene is TRBJ2-7, the V gene TRBV4-3; D is ambiguous. Per the germline V gene, CDR1 is LGHNA and CDR2 is YSLEER. The CDR3 covers 15 residues.

This clonotype was observed at least ten times. The rearrangement uses TRBV7-2 and TRBJ2-1; D might be TRBD2 (7 bases). In germline, CDR1 is SGHTA, CDR2 FQGNSA. This CDR3 spans 14 amino acids. V lost 5 bases and J 4 bases, leaving 12 bases between the germline ends. This CDR3 is CASSNGGPYNEQFF. As DNA, the CDR3 is TGTGCCAGCAGCAACGGGGGGCCTTACAATGAGCAGTTCTTC.